These 29 T cell receptor beta chains originate from one sample sequenced in a study of blood T cells in healthy people across ages. Then a second PCR, running about 6 to 12 cycles, was carried out with a sample-barcoded 5' primer and a J-beta primer mix. One entry per CDR3 protein results from TCRdb running MiXCR on the 5' RACE reads. The table records 950,000 to 1,200,000 distinct CDR3 sequences, more than 30% of them present only once. Sequencing input: blood. These receptors came from a man younger than 35 in good health.

There are a few counts of this clonotype. The chain links TRBV4-1 to TRBJ1-2; 8 bases align to TRBD1. Per the germline V gene, CDR1 is MGHRA and CDR2 is YSYEKL. The junction had 10 bases not matched to a gene; V was cut back by 3 bases and J by 4 bases. This CDR3 spans 16 amino acids. CDR3: CASSQSDRAVIYGYTF. In DNA, the CDR3 is TGCGCCAGCAGCCAGTCGGACAGGGCAGTTATCTATGGCTACACCTTC.

This clonotype showed up just a few times. The chain is built from TRBV7-9 and TRBJ1-1; D not resolved. Germline-derived CDR1 and CDR2 are SEHNR and FQNEAQ (reference sequence). This CDR3 has 14 amino acids. V lost 3 bases and J 5 bases, leaving 13 bases between the germline ends. CDR3: CASSFDIFGTEAFF. The CDR3 DNA is TGTGCCAGCAGCTTCGACATATTTGGGACTGAAGCTTTCTTT.

The rearrangement joins TRBV27 to TRBJ2-7; D is uncertain. The CDR3 runs to 14 residues. V dropped 1 base and J dropped 0 bases, with 7 bases sitting between them. The germline CDR1 and CDR2 sequences are MNHEY and SMNVEV (reference sequence). In DNA form, the CDR3 reads TGTGCCAGCAGTTTATACACCCACTCCTACGAGCAGTACTTC. This gives the protein CASSLYTHSYEQYF.

In its sample, this clonotype was seen a few times. The rearrangement links TRBV27 to TRBJ1-5, with D possibly matching TRBD1 (5 bases). This CDR3 region has 13 residues. The V gene lost 2 bases and the J gene lost 7 bases, with 9 bases spanning the gap. Germline assignment: CDR1 MNHEY and CDR2 SMNVEV (reference sequence). CDR3 loop: CASSLTGHQPQHF. DNA for the CDR3: TGTGCCAGCAGTTTAACAGGACACCAGCCCCAGCATTTT.

J is TRBJ1-4 and V is TRBV20-1; a weak D match, TRBD1 (5 bases). From germline, CDR1 is DFQATT and CDR2 SNEGSKA (reference sequence). V was trimmed by 3 bases and J by 5 bases, leaving 13 bases between them. The CDR3 is 14 amino acids. CDR3 in DNA: TGCAGTGCTAGTCCCGGGGCTTCGAATGAAAAACTGTTTTTT. This translates into CSASPGASNEKLFF.

This chain connects TRBV14 to TRBJ2-5, with D maybe TRBD2 (5 bases). The V gene's germline CDR1 is SGHDN and CDR2 FVKESK. V dropped 1 base and J dropped 5 bases, with 17 bases sitting between them. This CDR3 has 16 amino acids. The CDR3 DNA reads TGTGCCAGCAGCCAAGGGAGGCGGAAGTACGAGGAGACCCAGTACTTC. Translation: CASSQGRRKYEETQYF.

CDR3 bases: TGTGCCAGCAGCAGACTCCGGACAGTCTTTGGGGCCAACGTCCTGACTTTC. This codes for CASSRLRTVFGANVLTF. This chain uses TRBV7-2 with TRBJ2-6; D possibly corresponds to TRBD1 (6 bases). The V gene lost 5 bases and the J gene lost 3 bases, with 17 bases spanning the gap. The germline V gene encodes CDR1 SGHTA and CDR2 FQGNSA. This CDR3 region has 17 residues.

The rearrangement uses TRBV27 and TRBJ1-5; D may be TRBD1 (5 bases). V gave up 10 bases and J gave up 0 bases, with 10 bases separating them. The CDR3 runs 13 residues. Germline loops: CDR1 MNHEY, CDR2 SMNVEV (reference sequence). The CDR3 loop is CATLTASNQPQHF. CDR3 nucleotide sequence: TGTGCCACCTTGACAGCTAGCAATCAGCCCCAGCATTTT.

This clonotype occurred a few times. The chain recombines TRBV27 with TRBJ2-1; no clear D. This CDR3 has 17 amino acids. Trimming took 5 bases from V and 0 from J, leaving 17 bases between them. The germline V gene encodes CDR1 MNHEY and CDR2 SMNVEV (reference sequence). The CDR3 region is CASSPPLGWGSYNEQFF. As DNA, the CDR3 is TGTGCCAGCAGTCCCCCCTTGGGCTGGGGCTCCTACAATGAGCAGTTCTTC.

The sample holds a few counts of this clonotype. J is TRBJ1-5 and V is TRBV20-1; unclear D gene. Germline V lookup: CDR1 DFQATT, CDR2 SNEGSKA (reference sequence). V lost 6 bases to trimming and J lost 3 bases, with 15 bases between them. The CDR3 runs 14 residues. In DNA form, the CDR3 reads TGCAGTGCGGTTAGGTCGGGGATCAATCAGCCCCAGCATTTT. It translates to CSAVRSGINQPQHF.

This clonotype was counted many times. The chain is built from TRBV6-6 and TRBJ2-3; the D gene is possibly TRBD1 (6 bases). Germline CDR1 and CDR2: MNHNY and SVGAGI (reference sequence). There are 17 residues in the CDR3. With 6 bases removed from V and 3 bases from J, the gap between germline ends came to 22 bases. The DNA for the CDR3 is TGTGCCAGCAGCCCACAGACCAGGGGTCTGAAAACAGATACGCAGTATTTT. Its translation: CASSPQTRGLKTDTQYF.

J is TRBJ2-1 and V is TRBV12-3 or TRBV12-4; a weak D match, TRBD2 (5 bases). Trimming took off 1 base at V and 12 bases at J, with 22 bases between the two ends. The CDR3 has 16 amino acids. The CDR3 region is CASSLGSTANLRGQFF. DNA of the CDR3: TGTGCCAGCAGTTTAGGTTCGACGGCCAATTTACGGGGGCAGTTCTTC.

This clonotype was picked up many times. The rearrangement links TRBV4-2 to TRBJ2-7; a weak D match, TRBD1 (5 bases). Germline lookup yields CDR1 LGHNA and CDR2 YNFKEQ. The V gene lost 0 bases and the J gene lost 5 bases, with 14 bases spanning the gap. CDR3 length: 15 amino acids. DNA of the CDR3: TGTGCCAGCAGCCAAGATACCCAGGGATTTGACGAGCAGTACTTC. It codes for CASSQDTQGFDEQYF.

This clonotype turned up a few times. CDR3 loop: CASGGTGTNYGYTF. CDR3 sequence (DNA): TGTGCCAGCGGTGGGACAGGGACTAACTATGGCTACACCTTC. V and J are TRBV7-9 and TRBJ1-2; 9 bases are a match to TRBD1. Per germline, CDR1 SEHNR and CDR2 FQNEAQ (reference sequence). The CDR3 extends over 14 amino acids. With V trimmed by 8 bases and J by 0 bases, 4 bases remained unmatched.

The chain is built from TRBV3-1 and TRBJ1-2, with a possible D match to TRBD1 (5 bases). This CDR3 comprises 13 residues. The V gene lost 4 bases and the J gene lost 4 bases, with 10 bases spanning the gap. Germline V lookup: CDR1 LGHDT, CDR2 YNNKEL (reference sequence). The DNA for the CDR3 is TGTGCCAGCAGCCGGGACGGAATCTATGGCTACACCTTC. It codes for CASSRDGIYGYTF.

This rearrangement joins TRBV20-1 to TRBJ2-2; D is unresolved. Germline CDR1 reads DFQATT; CDR2 reads SNEGSKA (reference sequence). Trimming took off 3 bases at V and 6 bases at J, with 2 bases between the two ends. This CDR3 comprises 10 residues. CDR3 nucleotide sequence: TGCAGTGCTAGCGCCGGGGAGCTGTTTTTT. Translating it yields CSASAGELFF.

This clonotype occurred a few times. V usage is TRBV29-1 and J usage is TRBJ1-1, with D unresolved. CDR1 is SQVTM and CDR2 is ANQGSEA in the germline V gene. V shed 8 bases and J shed 7 bases, with 14 bases lying between them. The CDR3 is 11 amino acids. The CDR3 DNA reads TGCAGCCCTTCAAGGAGGGATGAAGCTTTCTTT. It yields the protein CSPSRRDEAFF.

This clonotype was counted only a few times. The chain is built from TRBV20-1 and TRBJ1-2; D might be TRBD1 (5 bases). Germline V lookup: CDR1 DFQATT, CDR2 SNEGSKA (reference sequence). V was clipped by 6 bases and J by 6 bases, with 14 bases between them. This CDR3 has 12 residues. The CDR3 DNA is TGCAGTGCCACGACAGTGAGGGATGGCTACACCTTC. Protein sequence: CSATTVRDGYTF.

The sample holds a few counts of this clonotype. The J gene is TRBJ1-1, the V gene TRBV20-1, with D uncertain. The length of the CDR3 is 15 residues. V was shortened by 0 bases and J by 0 bases, with 11 bases between the two germline ends. Germline V lookup: CDR1 DFQATT, CDR2 SNEGSKA (reference sequence). The CDR3 here is CSARDLGKMNTEAFF. For the CDR3, the DNA is TGCAGTGCTAGAGATCTGGGGAAGATGAACACTGAAGCTTTCTTT.

This clonotype was counted between two and nine times. The rearrangement links TRBV7-2 to TRBJ1-6, with 8 bases identical to TRBD1. The length of the CDR3 is 13 residues. Per the germline V gene, CDR1 is SGHTA and CDR2 is FQGNSA. The ends lost 4 bases at V and 10 bases at J; junction bases unmatched: 3. As DNA, the CDR3 is TGTGCCAGCAGCTCTCGACAGGGGTCACCCCTCCACTTT. Translating gives CASSSRQGSPLHF.

The CDR3 DNA reads as TGTGCCAGCAGCTCCCGAATTAAGGCAGTCTCTGGGGCCAACGTCCTGACTTTC. This gives the protein CASSSRIKAVSGANVLTF. V is TRBV9 and J is TRBJ2-6; no clear D. CDR1 is SGDLS, CDR2 YYNGEE, per germline. Trimming stripped 4 bases from V and 0 bases from J, with 17 bases between. The CDR3 spans 18 residues.

V is TRBV7-2 and J is TRBJ2-7; the match to TRBD1 covers 7 bases. V dropped 3 bases and J dropped 3; count of bases not matched to a gene: 5. This CDR3 spans 14 amino acids. Germline CDR1 and CDR2: SGHTA and FQGNSA. The CDR3 protein is CASSFGTVIYEQYF. The CDR3 region has the DNA TGTGCCAGCAGCTTCGGGACAGTGATCTACGAGCAGTACTTC.

The chain is built from TRBV28 and TRBJ2-3, with 10 bases fitting TRBD1. The CDR3 runs 17 residues. Germline V CDR1 and CDR2: MDHEN, SYDVKM. The trim removed 1 base at V and 4 bases at J, leaving 8 bases unmatched. The CDR3: CASSLFFGTGASDTQYF. The CDR3 DNA follows: TGTGCCAGCAGTTTATTTTTTGGGACAGGGGCGTCAGATACGCAGTATTTT.

This clonotype has a handful of counts. V usage is TRBV6-2 or TRBV6-3 and J usage is TRBJ2-1; D may be TRBD1 (5 bases). Germline V gene lookup returns CDR1 MNHEY and CDR2 SVGEGT. The CDR3 consists of 16 residues. V was cut by 0 bases and J by 4 bases, with 13 bases left in between. CDR3 nucleotides: TGTGCCAGCAGTTACTCTAGGGGTCCGCGTTACAATGAGCAGTTCTTC. Protein: CASSYSRGPRYNEQFF.

This clonotype has at least ten counts. Written as DNA, the CDR3 is TGTGCCAGCAGTTTAGATTCAGGTAGCAGTGAGACCCAGTACTTC. It specifies CASSLDSGSSETQYF. The chain is built from TRBV12-3 or TRBV12-4 and TRBJ2-5; D remains ambiguous. The CDR3 has 15 residues. Between the trimmed V and J ends, which lost 1 base and 5 bases, there was a span of 14 bases.

The chain couples TRBV7-9 to TRBJ1-1; 8 nucleotides align to TRBD1. This CDR3 region has 14 residues. Trimming at V came to 6 bases and at J to 6 bases, leaving 9 bases not matched to a gene. The V gene's germline CDR1 is SEHNR and CDR2 FQNEAQ (reference sequence). The chain's CDR3 is CASRLGQGKSEAFF. The CDR3 region has the DNA TGTGCCAGCAGGCTAGGACAGGGTAAATCTGAAGCTTTCTTT.

This clonotype was seen at least ten times. The chain recombines TRBV11-1 with TRBJ2-3, with D perhaps matching TRBD2 (5 bases). Germline V gene lookup returns CDR1 SGHAT and CDR2 FQDESV (reference sequence). This CDR3 is built from 12 residues. The V end was cut by 5 bases, the J end by 5 bases, with 8 bases between. This chain's CDR3 is CASSGTRDTQYF. CDR3 nucleotide sequence: TGTGCCAGCAGCGGTACTAGAGATACGCAGTATTTT.

This clonotype showed up many times. V usage is TRBV29-1 and J usage is TRBJ2-7, with TRBD1 matching 7 bases. Germline CDR1 SQVTM, CDR2 ANQGSEA. V lost 6 bases and J lost 2; bases outside the gene matches: 7. This CDR3 spans 13 amino acids. The CDR3 coding sequence is TGCAGCGTGCAACCCGGGACAGCCTACGAGCAGTACTTC. Translation: CSVQPGTAYEQYF.

This clonotype was seen a handful of times. This sequence joins TRBV12-3 or TRBV12-4 and TRBJ1-5, with 7 bases identical to TRBD1. This CDR3 spans 14 amino acids. V lost 3 bases and J lost 7; bases outside the gene matches: 6. The CDR3 DNA follows: TGTGCCAGCAGTTTGGCAGGGGGTCGACAGCCCCAGCATTTT. This translates into CASSLAGGRQPQHF.